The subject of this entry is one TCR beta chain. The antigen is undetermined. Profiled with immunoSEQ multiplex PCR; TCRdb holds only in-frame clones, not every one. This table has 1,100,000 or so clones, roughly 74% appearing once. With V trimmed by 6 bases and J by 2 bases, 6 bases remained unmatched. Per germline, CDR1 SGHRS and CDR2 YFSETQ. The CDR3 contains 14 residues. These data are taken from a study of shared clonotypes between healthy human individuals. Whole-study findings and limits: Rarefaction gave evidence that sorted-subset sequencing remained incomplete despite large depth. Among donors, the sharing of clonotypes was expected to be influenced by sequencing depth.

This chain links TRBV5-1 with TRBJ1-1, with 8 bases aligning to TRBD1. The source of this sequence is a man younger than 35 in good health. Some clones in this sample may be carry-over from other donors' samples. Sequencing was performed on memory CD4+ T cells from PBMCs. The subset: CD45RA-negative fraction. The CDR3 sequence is CASKPGTGNTEAFF. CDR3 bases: TGCGCCAGCAAACCCGGGACAGGAAACACTGAAGCTTTCTTT.